Each of the 29 T cell receptor beta chains below was sequenced from the same sample in a study of chemoradiotherapy in HPV16-positive cancers (dated by TCRdb to between 2021 and 2022). The receptor library was made with the immunoSEQ multiplex PCR assay. Here the immuneACCESS table is served through TCRdb, limited to in-frame sequences with V and J called. Missing clones are a known gap in these copies; in checked studies unresolved V genes cover under half, and the rest lacks a known reason. This sample gives about 6,200 clones in total; 65% to 90% of them show up just once. The leading ten clones occupy around 6.5% of the sample. The sequencing here drew on tumor tissue, taken from a patient who underwent chemoradiotherapy. The receptors were gathered from a human donor with HPV-associated anogenital cancer.

V gene TRBV4-1 combines with J gene TRBJ2-5, with D perhaps TRBD1 (5 bases). The CDR3 is made up of 17 amino acids. Trimming stripped 0 bases from V and 7 bases from J, with 21 bases between. Germline V gene lookup returns CDR1 MGHRA and CDR2 YSYEKL. The CDR3 loop is CASSQEQIRALEGTQYF. The DNA for the CDR3 is TGCGCCAGCAGCCAAGAACAGATCAGGGCCCTGGAAGGGACCCAGTACTTC.

The J gene is TRBJ1-1, the V gene TRBV19; possible D gene TRBD1, 6 bases. Trimming left V 7 bases short and J 6 bases short, with 12 bases between. CDR3 length: 12 residues. Germline V gene lookup returns CDR1 LNHDA and CDR2 SQIVND (reference sequence). The chain's CDR3 is CASIRGLAEAFF. The CDR3 region has the DNA TGTGCCAGTATCCGGGGGCTCGCTGAAGCTTTCTTT.

The genes are TRBV21-1 and TRBJ2-3; the table's D call of TRBD1 was not tested on the DNA. TRBV21-1 is a pseudogene. The CDR3 spans 16 residues. CDR3 DNA: TGTGCCAGCAGCAAAAATCGGACACGAAACACAGATACGCAGTATTTT. Its translation: CASSKNRTRNTDTQYF.

This clone was observed once. The V call is TRBV4-1, the J call TRBJ1-5, with D unclear. V gave up 3 bases and J gave up 7 bases, with 16 bases separating them. From germline, CDR1 is MGHRA and CDR2 YSYEKL. The CDR3 contains 15 residues. The DNA of the CDR3 is TGCGCCAGCAGCCAGGGAAGGAGCGGAGGGCAGCCCCAGCATTTT. It codes for CASSQGRSGGQPQHF.

A few counts support this clone. The chain is built from TRBV19 and TRBJ2-7; 7 bases are shared with TRBD1. Per germline, CDR1 LNHDA and CDR2 SQIVND (reference sequence). Unmatched junction bases numbered 10, after V lost 5 bases and J lost 6 bases. This CDR3 comprises 14 residues. CDR3 sequence (DNA): TGTGCCAGTAGTCCATCGGGACAGCAAGGCGAGCAGTACTTC. Translated: CASSPSGQQGEQYF.

The genes are TRBV5-4 and TRBJ1-1; 7 positions agree with TRBD1. CDR1 is SGHNT, CDR2 YYREEE, per germline (reference sequence). V trimming: 0 bases; J trimming: 6 bases; junction bases outside the gene matches: 8. This CDR3 is built from 15 residues. The CDR3 here is CASSLEAGGVAEAFF. In DNA, the CDR3 is TGTGCCAGCAGCTTGGAAGCAGGGGGGGTCGCTGAAGCTTTCTTT.

The rearrangement joins TRBV4-1 to TRBJ2-7; D remains ambiguous. The CDR3 length is 16 residues. CDR1 is MGHRA and CDR2 is YSYEKL in the germline V gene. Trimming stripped 0 bases from V and 0 bases from J, with 12 bases between. This CDR3 is CASSQDGQAYSYEQYF. The CDR3 DNA reads TGCGCCAGCAGCCAAGATGGGCAGGCCTACTCCTACGAGCAGTACTTC.

J is TRBJ1-5 and V is TRBV6-1; D ambiguous. Germline assignment: CDR1 MNHNS and CDR2 SASEGT. CDR3 size: 13 residues. V was trimmed by 7 bases and J by 4 bases, leaving 11 bases between them. CDR3 protein: CASKSSWNQPQHF. The DNA of the CDR3 is TGTGCCAGCAAGTCCAGTTGGAATCAGCCCCAGCATTTT.

The CDR3 sequence: CASSARPKGAEAFF. The CDR3 nucleotides are TGTGCCAGCAGCGCCAGGCCCAAGGGCGCTGAAGCTTTCTTT. V is TRBV9 and J is TRBJ1-1; D not resolved. Trimming took off 3 bases at V and 6 bases at J, with 15 bases between the two ends. CDR3 length: 14 amino acids. CDR1 SGDLS and CDR2 YYNGEE come from the germline V gene.

The chain uses TRBV6-1 and TRBJ1-4; unclear D gene. Between the trimmed V and J ends, which lost 6 bases and 8 bases, there was a span of 16 bases. CDR3 length: 14 amino acids. The germline V gene encodes CDR1 MNHNS and CDR2 SASEGT. The CDR3 DNA follows: TGTGCCAGCAGCCCCCAGGAGAGGGAGGAAAAACTGTTTTTT. The encoded protein is CASSPQEREEKLFF.

The CDR3 is CATLGQAISNQPQHF. CDR3 coding DNA: TGTGCCACCCTAGGACAGGCGATCAGCAATCAGCCCCAGCATTTT. The rearrangement uses TRBV28 and TRBJ1-5, with 7 positions matching TRBD1. This CDR3 has 15 residues. The germline gives CDR1 MDHEN, CDR2 SYDVKM. The V gene end was trimmed by 10 bases and the J gene end by 1 base; junction bases not matched to a gene: 10.

CDR3 loop: CASSSLERPDTQYF. The CDR3 DNA reads TGCGCCAGCAGCTCCCTTGAAAGGCCCGATACGCAGTATTTT. J is TRBJ2-3 and V is TRBV5-1; no clear D gene. With 3 bases removed from V and 6 bases from J, the gap between germline ends came to 14 bases. This CDR3 is built from 14 residues. In germline, CDR1 is SGHRS, CDR2 YFSETQ.

This clone has a single count. J is TRBJ2-5 and V is TRBV30, with 13 bases aligning to TRBD2. The germline V gene encodes CDR1 GTSNPN and CDR2 SVGIG (reference sequence). The J segment lost 6 bases and the V segment lost 2 bases, leaving 6 bases of the junction unmatched. The CDR3 consists of 15 residues. This CDR3 is CAWSLLAGGPQTQYF. The CDR3 DNA is TGTGCCTGGAGTTTACTAGCGGGGGGGCCTCAGACCCAGTACTTC.

This chain links TRBV1 with TRBJ1-5; the tabulated D call, TRBD1, remains unverified against the DNA. TRBV1 is classified as a pseudogene. The CDR3 is made up of 18 amino acids. The CDR3 region has the DNA TGCACCAGCAGCCAAGAGGTACCCGACAGGGGGAATCAACAGCCCCAGCATTTT. Translated, it gives CTSSQEVPDRGNQQPQHF.

This sequence joins TRBV7-3 and TRBJ1-3; TRBD1 might be the D (5 bases). CDR3 size: 14 residues. V lost 3 bases and J lost 0, with 6 bases in between. Germline lookup yields CDR1 SGHTA and CDR2 FQGTGA. CDR3 residues: CASSLGDSGNTIYF. The CDR3, as DNA: TGTGCCAGCAGCTTGGGGGACTCTGGAAACACCATATATTTT.

The chain links TRBV28 to TRBJ1-5, with D maybe TRBD1 (5 bases). V lost 5 bases, J lost 4 bases, and 15 bases lay in between. CDR1 is MDHEN and CDR2 is SYDVKM in the germline V gene. The CDR3 is made up of 15 amino acids. DNA of the CDR3: TGTGCCAGCAGTACCGGACACGGGTTGAATCAGCCCCAGCATTTT. Translated, it gives CASSTGHGLNQPQHF. The variable domain in full, completed from reference TRBV28 and TRBJ1-5, reads DVKVTQSSRYLVKRTGEKVFLECVQDMDHENMFWYRQDPGLGLRLIYFSYDVKMKEKGDIPEGYSVSREKKERFSLILESASTNQTSMYLCASSTGHGLNQPQHFGDGTRLSIL.

On this clone itself: An end of the junction does not agree with germline; a read error may underlie this. The rearrangement uses TRBV5-4 and TRBJ2-1; D remains ambiguous. Germline-derived CDR1 and CDR2 are SGHNT and YYREEE (reference sequence). The CDR3 is made up of 13 amino acids. The CDR3 DNA sequence: TGTGCCAGCAACGTGGGGTCCTACCATGAGCAGTTCTTC. Its protein is CASNVGSYHEQFF. Full variable domain (outside the CDR3, taken from reference TRBV5-4 and TRBJ2-1): ETGVTQSPTHLIKTRGQQVTLRCSSQSGHNTVSWYQQALGQGPQFIFQYYREEENGRGNFPPRFSGLQFPNYSSELNVNALELDDSALYLCASNVGSYHEQFFGPGTRLTVL.

This sequence joins TRBV6-5 and TRBJ2-3; 7 bases are shared with TRBD1. Trimming took 2 bases from V and 5 from J; bases not matched to a gene: 7. CDR1 is MNHEY and CDR2 is SVGAGI in the germline V gene. The CDR3 is made up of 15 amino acids. Written as DNA, the CDR3 is TGTGCCAGCAGTTACAGTCGACAGGGATTAGATACGCAGTATTTT. It codes for CASSYSRQGLDTQYF.

This chain connects TRBV5-1 to TRBJ1-6, with 7 nucleotides matching TRBD1. CDR3 length: 14 amino acids. Unmatched junction bases numbered 9, after V lost 5 bases and J lost 10 bases. The germline V gene encodes CDR1 SGHRS and CDR2 YFSETQ. CDR3 loop: CASSSDRAGSPLHF. Here the CDR3 DNA reads TGCGCCAGCAGTTCCGACAGGGCCGGGTCACCCCTCCACTTT.

This rearrangement joins TRBV5-1 to TRBJ2-7; D gene unclear. V was pared by 7 bases and J by 3 bases, with 14 bases between. Per the germline V gene, CDR1 is SGHRS and CDR2 is YFSETQ. This CDR3 has 13 amino acids. DNA of the CDR3: TGCGCCAGCGCCGGTGGCGGATACTACGAGCAGTACTTC. Protein sequence: CASAGGGYYEQYF.

CDR3 residues: CASSLDGTELSEQYF. The CDR3 DNA sequence: TGTGCCAGCAGCTTAGATGGGACAGAACTAAGCGAGCAGTACTTC. The J gene is TRBJ2-7, the V gene TRBV11-2; 7 nucleotides align to TRBD1. This CDR3 region has 15 residues. Germline-derived CDR1 and CDR2 are SGHAT and FQNNGV. V lost 0 bases to trimming and J lost 6 bases; unmatched junction nucleotides: 8. Looking up the rest from reference TRBV11-2 and TRBJ2-7 gives the full variable domain: EAGVAQSPRYKIIEKRQSVAFWCNPISGHATLYWYQQILGQGPKLLIQFQNNGVVDDSQLPKDRFSAERLKGVDSTLKIQPAKLEDSAVYLCASSLDGTELSEQYFGPGTRLTVT.

The gene calls are TRBV19 and TRBJ2-7; 12 bases agree with TRBD2. The germline gives CDR1 LNHDA, CDR2 SQIVND (reference sequence). The ends lost 6 bases at V and 4 bases at J; junction bases unmatched: 7. The CDR3 loop spans 15 amino acids. The DNA for the CDR3 is TGTGCCAGTAGCCCCGGGACTAGCGGGCGGTACGAGCAGTACTTC. Its protein product is CASSPGTSGRYEQYF.

This clone was observed once. J is TRBJ2-7 and V is TRBV5-1; 7 nucleotides line up with TRBD2. The CDR3 loop spans 13 amino acids. V was clipped by 5 bases and J by 0 bases; unmatched bases: 2. CDR1 and CDR2 from the germline V gene are SGHRS and YFSETQ. Here the CDR3 reads CASRERDSYEQYF. Here the CDR3 DNA reads TGCGCCAGCAGGGAGCGGGACTCCTACGAGCAGTACTTC.

V usage is TRBV19 and J usage is TRBJ1-1; a weak D match, TRBD1 (5 bases). Germline V gives CDR1 LNHDA, CDR2 SQIVND (reference sequence). V shed 0 bases and J shed 0 bases, with 23 bases lying between them. The length of the CDR3 is 20 residues. CDR3 bases: TGTGCCAGTAGTATAGACTACCCTGGCAGGGTGGGGTTCATGAACACTGAAGCTTTCTTT. Protein product: CASSIDYPGRVGFMNTEAFF.

The rearrangement uses TRBV18 and TRBJ2-7; D is unresolved. The V end lost 6 bases, the J end lost 6 bases, and 15 bases lay between the germline ends. The CDR3 totals 13 residues. Germline CDR1 reads KGHSH; CDR2 reads LQKENI. The CDR3 region is CASSLDPQGEQYF. DNA of the CDR3: TGTGCCAGCTCCCTGGACCCCCAAGGCGAGCAGTACTTC.

The chain couples TRBV6-5 to TRBJ2-5, with a tentative D call TRBD2 (5 bases). The length of the CDR3 is 15 residues. Germline V gene sequence: CDR1 MNHEY, CDR2 SVGAGI. The germline V and J ends were trimmed by 8 bases and 0 bases, with 16 bases remaining between them. The CDR3 region is CASRTRGSYQETQYF. CDR3 DNA: TGTGCCAGCCGAACGAGAGGGAGTTACCAAGAGACCCAGTACTTC.

The CDR3 coding sequence is TGCGCCAGCAGCTTACTAGCGGGACAAGAGACCCAGTACTTC. Protein sequence: CASSLLAGQETQYF. The chain combines TRBV5-1 with TRBJ2-5; the match to TRBD2 covers 10 bases. After removal of 2 bases from V and 2 bases from J, the junction contained 0 bases not matched to a gene. This CDR3 region has 14 residues. In germline, CDR1 is SGHRS, CDR2 YFSETQ.

This clone was seen a handful of times. The chain combines TRBV15 with TRBJ1-4, with D uncertain. The CDR3 is 15 amino acids. V was clipped by 0 bases and J by 8 bases, with 13 bases between them. Germline CDR1 is LNHNV and CDR2 is YYDKDF (reference sequence). The CDR3 DNA follows: TGTGCCACCAGCAGAGACAGGAGTCAAATGGAAAAACTGTTTTTT. Its protein product is CATSRDRSQMEKLFF. Complete variable domain (other parts from reference TRBV15 and TRBJ1-4): DAMVIQNPRYQVTQFGKPVTLSCSQTLNHNVMYWYQQKSSQAPKLLFHYYDKDFNNEADTPDNFQSRRPNTSFCFLDIRSPGLGDTAMYLCATSRDRSQMEKLFFGSGTQLSVL.

The chain uses TRBV7-6 and TRBJ2-1, with a possible D match to TRBD2 (5 bases). Between the trimmed V and J ends, which lost 1 base and 5 bases, there was a span of 18 bases. The CDR3 length is 17 residues. Germline CDR1 SGHVS, CDR2 FNYEAQ. The CDR3 sequence is CASSLVSGTSRDNEQFF. The CDR3, as DNA: TGTGCCAGCAGCTTAGTTTCGGGAACCTCGCGGGACAATGAGCAGTTCTTC.